This T cell receptor beta chain is from a study of Graves' ophthalmopathy and Graves' hyperthyroidism. On the study more broadly: The authors collected peripheral blood at initial diagnosis, before any treatment. Study results and caveats: The authors also found most expanded thyroid clonotypes above 0.001 frequency in blood.

RNA served as the template for amplifying TCR beta CDR3 regions. Amplification began with first-round RT-PCR using HTBI primers, then second-round multiplex PCR was performed. TCRdb recomputed calls from the multiplex PCR reads with MiXCR, one row per CDR3 protein. The sample holds more than 300,000 distinct CDR3 sequences, 15% seen once. The sample holds many counts of this clonotype. The antigen is unknown. Germline CDR1 reads SGHVS; CDR2 reads FQNEAQ. Between the trimmed V and J ends, which lost 5 bases and 0 bases, there was a span of 13 bases. The CDR3 runs to 15 residues. The chain uses TRBV7-8 and TRBJ1-2; D gene unclear. The source of this sequence is a woman aged 18-29 years with stable Graves' hyperthyroidism. Specimen: peripheral blood. CDR3: CASSLFDTANYGYTF. DNA for the CDR3: TGTGCCAGCAGCCTTTTCGACACCGCTAACTATGGCTACACCTTC.